This TCR beta chain was sequenced for a study of blood T cell repertoires in COVID-19. Looking at the study overall: Samples representing acute and convalescent COVID-19 were sourced from the United States, Italy and Spain.

Germline V gene data show CDR1 as MNHEY and CDR2 as SMNVEV (reference sequence). V lost 7 bases and J lost 1, with 11 bases in between. This CDR3 spans 14 amino acids. The protocol was immunoSEQ multiplex PCR, while the TCRdb copy is restricted to in-frame clones and leaves out a portion. The sample includes 250,000 to 300,000 clones, about 91% of them seen just once. This clone showed up just a few times. This TCR was recovered from a woman in her thirties who had recovered from COVID-19. V usage is TRBV27 and J usage is TRBJ1-5, with D tentatively TRBD1 (5 bases). Sequenced sample: peripheral blood. CDR3 sequence reads: CASKVAGSNQPQHF. CDR3 bases: TGTGCCAGCAAGGTAGCAGGGAGCAATCAGCCCCAGCATTTT.